This T cell receptor (beta chain) appears in the sequencing data of a study of tumor-infiltrating lymphocytes in primary liver carcinoma. Study-level information: Roughly 3.65 to 7.5 million productive TCRbeta reads were obtained per sample, with similar numbers across tissue types.

The researchers produced TCR beta cDNA from roughly 550 ng total RNA with a constant-region primer. A slightly modified ARM-PCR protocol with three nested multiplex PCR rounds produced these TCR beta libraries. TCRdb used MiXCR to reprocess the multiplex PCR reads, holding one entry per CDR3 protein. The table includes 70,000 to 95,000 distinct CDR3 sequences, about 70% detected once. This clonotype has ten or more counts. The antigen is not known. Overall study findings and caveats: No more than about 8-24% of top clones could be seen in all five tumor regions.

Total RNA and DNA came together from 20-30 mg of bulk tissue without cell sorting. Treatment-naive at the time, the patients had chronic HBV infection. This TCR was recovered from a man between 40 and 49 years old with primary liver carcinoma and hepatitis B virus infection. Sequenced sample: liver tumor tissue from sampling region 4. Subset denoted: tumor region T4, right-lateral pole.

The CDR3 coding sequence is TGTGCCAGCAGTACCGGACCCGGGACAGCCAGTGGCTACACCTTC. Translation: CASSTGPGTASGYTF. This sequence joins TRBV28 and TRBJ1-2; the match to TRBD1 covers 7 bases. The CDR3 is 15 amino acids. V lost 5 bases, J lost 7 bases, and 13 bases stayed unmatched. Germline V CDR1 and CDR2: MDHEN, SYDVKM.